These 15 T cell receptor beta chains were sequenced from one sample in a study of T cell responses to AZD1222 COVID-19 vaccine. Generated by immunoSEQ multiplex PCR, the TCRdb table keeps only in-frame clones and is missing some. The sample has 90,000 to 120,000 clones, roughly 87% seen once. Sequencing used peripheral blood, obtained 28 days after the second AZD1222 dose. These receptors were collected from an adult who received the AZD1222 COVID-19 vaccine.

The V and J genes are TRBV4-3 and TRBJ2-2; D gene uncertain. CDR3 length: 16 amino acids. The V gene lost 0 bases and the J gene lost 0 bases, with 8 bases spanning the gap. CDR1 and CDR2 from the germline V gene are LGHNA and YSLEER. The CDR3 region is CASSQEGGPNTGELFF. The CDR3 nucleotides read TGCGCCAGCAGCCAAGAGGGTGGGCCGAACACCGGGGAGCTGTTTTTT.

The chain carries TRBV15 and TRBJ1-1, with D uncertain. The V and J ends lost 0 bases and 0 bases respectively, with 14 bases between them. The germline V gene has CDR1 LNHNV and CDR2 YYDKDF (reference sequence). The CDR3 has 17 residues. CDR3 sequence reads: CATSRELIGRVNTEAFF. The CDR3 bases are TGTGCCACCAGCAGAGAACTAATAGGTCGGGTGAACACTGAAGCTTTCTTT.

The chain has TRBV27 and TRBJ1-1, with 10 bases lining up with TRBD1. This CDR3 comprises 14 residues. The germline CDR1 and CDR2 sequences are MNHEY and SMNVEV (reference sequence). J was trimmed by 4 bases and V by 3 bases; bases with no gene match: 2. CDR3 protein: CASSFRTGGTEAFF. The CDR3 region has the DNA TGTGCCAGCAGTTTCCGGACAGGGGGCACTGAAGCTTTCTTT.

The CDR3 protein is CASSVATGRNTEAFF. The DNA for the CDR3 is TGTGCCAGCAGCGTAGCTACGGGAAGAAACACTGAAGCTTTCTTT. The V gene is TRBV9, the J gene TRBJ1-1; D gene ambiguous. V lost 0 bases, J lost 2 bases, and 11 bases lay in between. The CDR3 is 15 residues long. Germline V gives CDR1 SGDLS, CDR2 YYNGEE.

The chain recombines TRBV7-2 with TRBJ2-2; D gene ambiguous. The CDR3 extends over 14 amino acids. Between the trimmed V and J ends, which lost 1 base and 5 bases, there was a span of 8 bases. Germline assignment: CDR1 SGHTA and CDR2 FQGNSA. DNA of the CDR3: TGTGCCAGCAGCTTAGTCGGCGGTACCGGGGAGCTGTTTTTT. Translated, it gives CASSLVGGTGELFF.

The chain combines TRBV4-3 with TRBJ1-5, with 7 bases aligning to TRBD1. CDR3 size: 15 residues. The J segment lost 6 bases and the V segment lost 3 bases, leaving 8 bases of the junction unmatched. Germline assignment: CDR1 LGHNA and CDR2 YSLEER. The CDR3 DNA reads TGCGCCAGCAGCCAGGGAACAGGGGTAAGTCAGCCCCAGCATTTT. Translating it yields CASSQGTGVSQPQHF.

J is TRBJ1-3 and V is TRBV7-6; D is perhaps TRBD1 (5 bases). V gave up 2 bases and J gave up 2 bases, with 13 bases separating them. The germline gives CDR1 SGHVS, CDR2 FNYEAQ. CDR3 length equals 16 residues. CDR3 sequence: CASSLWEGAPGNTIYF. In DNA form, the CDR3 reads TGTGCCAGCAGCTTATGGGAAGGGGCTCCTGGAAACACCATATATTTT.

V and J are TRBV11-3 and TRBJ2-1; 7 bases match TRBD1. This CDR3 has 16 residues. With 0 bases clipped from V and 1 base from J, the junction kept 3 bases outside the gene matches. Germline assignment: CDR1 SGHNT and CDR2 YENEEA. CDR3 sequence reads: CASSLERDSSYNEQFF. The CDR3 DNA reads TGTGCCAGCAGCTTAGAGAGGGACAGTTCCTACAATGAGCAGTTCTTC.

The V and J genes are TRBV11-2 and TRBJ2-5; weak D call: TRBD1 (6 bases). Per germline, CDR1 SGHAT and CDR2 FQNNGV. The CDR3 totals 15 residues. The V end was cut by 3 bases, the J end by 1 base, with 12 bases between. The CDR3 spells CASSFGRTAQETQYF. The DNA of the CDR3 is TGTGCCAGCAGCTTTGGTAGGACAGCCCAAGAGACCCAGTACTTC.

This chain uses TRBV28 with TRBJ1-4; D is possibly TRBD1 (5 bases). Germline assignment: CDR1 MDHEN and CDR2 SYDVKM. With 11 bases removed from V and 8 bases from J, the gap between germline ends came to 12 bases. The CDR3 consists of 11 residues. The CDR3 DNA is TGTGCCGGGGGGGGTAAAGAAAAACTGTTTTTT. The encoded protein is CAGGGKEKLFF.

This clone was seen a single time. This chain joins TRBV5-8 and TRBJ2-1; D is ambiguous. Germline V gene data show CDR1 as SGHTS and CDR2 as YDEGEE. The CDR3 is 13 residues long. Trimming left V 0 bases short and J 9 bases short, with 10 bases between. CDR3 DNA: TGTGCCAGCAGCTTGGCAGGTTATAGTGAGCAGTTCTTC. It codes for CASSLAGYSEQFF.

CDR3 in DNA: TGTGCCAGCAGCTTTTCTCCGTCCTCAACCTACGAGCAGTACTTC. It specifies CASSFSPSSTYEQYF. J is TRBJ2-7 and V is TRBV5-5; D is undetermined. This CDR3 has 15 amino acids. Trimming took 2 bases from V and 2 from J, leaving 14 bases between them. In germline, CDR1 is SGHKS, CDR2 YYEKEE (reference sequence).

In its sample, this clone was seen a few times. The chain combines TRBV5-1 with TRBJ2-7; TRBD1 matches 10 bases. V dropped 4 bases and J dropped 5; count of bases not matched to a gene: 12. Germline CDR1 SGHRS, CDR2 YFSETQ. This CDR3 contains 16 residues. The CDR3 loop is CASSPNPGQGPHEQYF. CDR3 DNA: TGCGCCAGCAGCCCAAATCCGGGACAGGGGCCCCACGAGCAGTACTTC. The variable domain in full, with the rest retrieved from reference TRBV5-1 and TRBJ2-7, is KAGVTQTPRYLIKTRGQQVTLSCSPISGHRSVSWYQQTPGQGLQFLFEYFSETQRNKGNFPGRFSGRQFSNSRSEMNVSTLELGDSALYLCASSPNPGQGPHEQYFGPGTRLTVT.

V gene TRBV24-1 combines with J gene TRBJ2-2; D gene ambiguous. This CDR3 region has 12 residues. CDR1 and CDR2 from the germline V gene are KGHDR and SFDVKD. Trimming removed 6 bases from V and 2 bases from J, with 3 bases in between. The CDR3 loop is CATSLNTGELFF. The CDR3 nucleotides are TGTGCCACCAGTTTAAACACCGGGGAGCTGTTTTTT.

This chain joins TRBV28 and TRBJ1-3, with D unclear. The germline CDR1 and CDR2 sequences are MDHEN and SYDVKM. V was trimmed by 5 bases and J by 0 bases, leaving 17 bases between them. The CDR3 covers 17 residues. The CDR3 DNA reads as TGTGCCAGCAGTCCCACCCCCCCCTTTCCCTCTGGAAACACCATATATTTT. Protein product: CASSPTPPFPSGNTIYF.